This TCR beta chain was sequenced for a study of T-cell memory formation after mild COVID-19. TCRdb re-derived calls from the 5' RACE reads in MiXCR, one entry per CDR3 protein. The sample holds about 210,000 distinct CDR3 sequences, roughly 10% seen once. In regard to this clonotype: The antigen is undetermined.

Study-wide findings and caveats: Some clones that responded were present in memory (sampled pre-infection), which suggests cross-reactive memory joined.

CDR1 SGHRS and CDR2 YFSETQ come from the germline V gene. The CDR3 is made up of 15 amino acids. The V end lost 5 bases, the J end lost 5 bases, and 18 bases lay between the germline ends. Specimen: PBMCs or a T cell subset sorted from them (not recorded which). The chain is built from TRBV5-1 and TRBJ2-3, with a possible D match to TRBD1 (6 bases). The TCR sequence derives from a man aged 18 to 35 who had mild COVID-19 (a few samples of this study predate the infection). Cell type and time point are not known. CDR3 in DNA: TGCGCCAGCAGGTCTCCCAGGGGAATGGGAGATACGCAGTATTTT. This sequence encodes CASRSPRGMGDTQYF.